This T cell receptor (beta chain) was obtained from a study of blood T cell repertoires in COVID-19. Across the whole study: From the United States, Italy and Spain came samples of acute and convalescent COVID-19. PBMCs, B-cell-depleted T cells, or T cells were the source of the cDNA or gDNA that made up the material.

This clone has a single count. In germline, CDR1 is LGHDT, CDR2 YNNKEL (reference sequence). Trimming took off 3 bases at V and 1 base at J, with 14 bases between the two ends. The CDR3 has 16 amino acids. Per the original methods: Amplification of reference gene primers was used by the study to estimate nucleated cell counts. Clones were read by immunoSEQ multiplex PCR, and TCRdb kept only the in-frame ones, dropping some. Clone size and V and J calls were adopted from that table, with D and trimming inferred from the DNA. The repertoire consists of some 220,000 clones, with around four fifths occurring once and the leading ten covering over 5.5%.

The chain links TRBV3-1 (or the pseudogene TRBV3-2) to TRBJ2-3; tentative D call: TRBD2 (6 bases). The TCR originated in a woman between 55 and 75 years old with active or convalescent COVID-19. The specimen sequenced was peripheral blood. The CDR3 region has the DNA TGTGCCAGCAGCCAGCACAAGGGACTTCGCACAGATACGCAGTATTTT. This codes for CASSQHKGLRTDTQYF.